This passage covers 26 T cell receptor beta chains from one sample sequenced in a study of shared clonotypes between healthy human individuals. Cells designated naive CD8 were CD45RO-negative and were positively selected for CCR7, with terminally differentiated effector memory CD45RA+ cells excluded. Produced via immunoSEQ multiplex PCR; TCRdb's table is partial and in-frame only. The sample has around 2,000,000 clones, under 95% seen once. The sequencing sample was made of naive CD8+ T cells from PBMCs. All receptors come from a man aged 18 to 30 in good health. Some clones in this sample may be carry-over from other donors' samples.

This clone was counted a single time. The chain uses TRBV4-3 and TRBJ2-1; 10 nucleotides match TRBD2. The ends lost 0 bases at V and 6 bases at J; junction bases unmatched: 5. There are 16 residues in the CDR3. The germline CDR1 and CDR2 sequences are LGHNA and YSLEER. This CDR3 is CASSQDVWTSGNEQFF. In DNA form, the CDR3 reads TGCGCCAGCAGCCAAGATGTTTGGACTAGCGGCAATGAGCAGTTCTTC.

This clone was picked up one time. The genes are TRBV5-4 and TRBJ2-7; D gene ambiguous. Germline V gene lookup returns CDR1 SGHNT and CDR2 YYREEE (reference sequence). Trimming took off 4 bases at V and 4 bases at J, with 3 bases between the two ends. This CDR3 contains 10 residues. As DNA, the CDR3 is TGTGCCAGCAGCCCTTACGAGCAGTACTTC. It is translated as CASSPYEQYF.

This clone was seen just once. Other DNA sequences within the sample encode an identical CDR3. V is TRBV27 and J is TRBJ1-2, with D tentatively TRBD1 (6 bases). The CDR3 spans 14 residues. The V end lost 5 bases, the J end lost 4 bases, and 14 bases lay between the germline ends. In germline, CDR1 is MNHEY, CDR2 SMNVEV (reference sequence). CDR3 DNA sequence: TGTGCCAGCAGTCCCAGGGGCGCCGGCTATGGCTACACCTTC. Protein sequence: CASSPRGAGYGYTF.

V gene TRBV18 combines with J gene TRBJ2-2, with a tentative D call TRBD2 (6 bases). Trimming took off 3 bases at V and 1 base at J, with 9 bases between the two ends. The germline gives CDR1 KGHSH, CDR2 LQKENI. This CDR3 region has 15 residues. CDR3 sequence reads: CASSPGDWNTGELFF. In nucleotides, the CDR3 is TGTGCCAGCTCACCGGGGGACTGGAACACCGGGGAGCTGTTTTTT.

This clone was observed a handful of times. The V gene is TRBV29-1, the J gene TRBJ1-2; perhaps TRBD1 as D (6 bases). Trimming took off 7 bases at V and 4 bases at J, with 13 bases between the two ends. The CDR3 has 12 amino acids. Looked up from germline, CDR1 is SQVTM and CDR2 is ANQGSEA. The CDR3 loop is CSAGASFYGYTF. The CDR3 nucleotides read TGCAGCGCAGGGGCTTCATTCTATGGCTACACCTTC.

Worth noting for this clone: This CDR3 is also generated by other DNA sequences in the sample. This chain uses TRBV5-4 with TRBJ2-7; tentatively, D is TRBD2 (5 bases). Deletions cut 4 bases from V and 2 bases from J, with 7 bases between. Germline V gene sequence: CDR1 SGHNT, CDR2 YYREEE (reference sequence). The CDR3 contains 12 residues. The CDR3 nucleotides read TGTGCCAGCAGCCGGGGAACCTACGAGCAGTACTTC. Translating it yields CASSRGTYEQYF.

A note on this clone: This CDR3 is also generated by other DNA sequences in the sample. The chain recombines TRBV28 with TRBJ2-7, with no clear D. V lost 5 bases to trimming and J lost 1 base, with 9 bases between them. The CDR3 extends over 13 amino acids. Germline V gene lookup returns CDR1 MDHEN and CDR2 SYDVKM. The CDR3, as DNA: TGTGCCAGCAGTCCGGTTTCGTCCTACGAGCAGTACTTC. Amino acid sequence: CASSPVSSYEQYF.

The V and J genes are TRBV28 and TRBJ2-2; 9 bases are a match to TRBD1. CDR3 size: 17 residues. V was pared by 4 bases and J by 3 bases, with 9 bases of the junction left unmatched. Germline V gene lookup returns CDR1 MDHEN and CDR2 SYDVKM. CDR3 sequence: CASSWGQGVPHTGELFF. The CDR3 bases are TGTGCCAGCAGTTGGGGACAGGGAGTTCCCCACACCGGGGAGCTGTTTTTT.

V and J are TRBV7-8 and TRBJ1-5; tentative D call: TRBD1 (6 bases). Between the trimmed V and J ends, which lost 3 bases and 5 bases, there was a span of 14 bases. CDR1 is SGHVS, CDR2 FQNEAQ, per germline. This CDR3 has 15 residues. The CDR3 reads CASSFSRDTHQPQHF. The CDR3 coding sequence is TGTGCCAGCAGCTTTAGCCGGGACACACATCAGCCCCAGCATTTT.

The chain carries TRBV14 and TRBJ2-7; no firm D call. CDR1 SGHDN and CDR2 FVKESK come from the germline V gene. The ends were cut back, 6 bases at V and 3 bases at J, with 9 bases in the middle. This CDR3 is 12 amino acids long. The CDR3 sequence is CASSGAFYEQYF. CDR3 DNA sequence: TGTGCCAGCAGTGGAGCCTTCTACGAGCAGTACTTC.

This clone has a single count. The chain carries TRBV13 and TRBJ2-5; either TRBD1 or TRBD2 may fit D (6 bases each). V gave up 5 bases and J gave up 9 bases, with 16 bases separating them. The length of the CDR3 is 13 residues. CDR1 and CDR2 from the germline V gene are PRHDT and FYEKMQ (reference sequence). CDR3 coding DNA: TGTGCCAGCAGCATACAATCTAGGGGGGCCCAGTACTTC. Translation: CASSIQSRGAQYF.

The V gene is TRBV27, the J gene TRBJ2-2; 8 bases line up with TRBD1. J lost 4 bases, V lost 6 bases, and 4 bases had no gene match. CDR1 is MNHEY, CDR2 SMNVEV, per germline (reference sequence). The CDR3 sequence is 14 residues long. CDR3 DNA sequence: TGTGCCAGCAGGGACAGGGCAGGCACCGGGGAGCTGTTTTTT. Encoded protein: CASRDRAGTGELFF.

This chain links TRBV18 with TRBJ1-5, with 8 bases lining up with TRBD1. CDR1 is KGHSH and CDR2 is LQKENI in the germline V gene. This CDR3 comprises 15 residues. Trimming at V came to 5 bases and at J to 3 bases, leaving 6 bases not matched to a gene. The CDR3 region has the DNA TGTGCCAGCTCAAGTACAGGGGGGGTCAATCAGCCCCAGCATTTT. Protein sequence: CASSSTGGVNQPQHF.

The chain uses TRBV6-5 and TRBJ1-2, with 8 positions matching TRBD1. This CDR3 is 14 amino acids long. The V segment lost 5 bases and the J segment 7 bases; nucleotides outside the gene matches: 9. Germline V CDR1 and CDR2: MNHEY, SVGAGI. Here the CDR3 reads CASSNHWTGLGYTF. CDR3 bases: TGTGCCAGCAGTAACCATTGGACAGGGCTTGGCTACACCTTC.

This chain uses TRBV19 with TRBJ2-4; TRBD1 aligns across 7 bases. The CDR3 consists of 15 residues. J lost 8 bases, V lost 5 bases, and 12 bases had no gene match. Germline CDR1 is LNHDA and CDR2 is SQIVND (reference sequence). CDR3 sequence (DNA): TGTGCCAGTAGTGACAGGGACAGCCCCGTGGACATTCAGTACTTC. Protein: CASSDRDSPVDIQYF.

The chain links TRBV4-1 to TRBJ2-7; 7 bases fit TRBD2. The CDR3 contains 15 residues. Per the germline V gene, CDR1 is MGHRA and CDR2 is YSYEKL. V shed 1 base, J shed 2 bases, and the junction held 5 bases outside the gene matches. CDR3 DNA sequence: TGCGCCAGCAGCCAAGTTTCCAGCGGGACCTACGAGCAGTACTTC. The encoded protein is CASSQVSSGTYEQYF.

Comments on this clone: An end of the junction differs from the germline gene, which may be a read error. The chain joins TRBV7-9 to TRBJ1-2; D not certain. The CDR3 consists of 11 residues. Looked up from germline, CDR1 is SEHNR and CDR2 is FQNEAQ (reference sequence). The DNA of the CDR3 is TGCGCCTTCCCGCGGTCGGGTGGCTACACCTTC. This gives the protein CAFPRSGGYTF.

The gene calls are TRBV12-5 and TRBJ2-3; 9 nucleotides match TRBD1. The CDR3 covers 14 residues. V was clipped by 6 bases and J by 6 bases; unmatched bases: 7. The germline V gene encodes CDR1 LGHNT and CDR2 FRNRAP. The CDR3 bases are TGTGCTAGTGGGGGACAGGGTGGAGTGGATACGCAGTATTTT. Translation: CASGGQGGVDTQYF.

CDR3 DNA: TGTGCCAGCAGCCCGGGCCAGCAAAGGGACAATGAGCAGTTCTTC. Encoded protein: CASSPGQQRDNEQFF. This rearrangement joins TRBV7-8 to TRBJ2-1, with unresolved D. There are 15 residues in the CDR3. V dropped 5 bases and J dropped 5 bases, with 16 bases sitting between them. Germline loops: CDR1 SGHVS, CDR2 FQNEAQ.

This chain connects TRBV16 to TRBJ2-1, with no clear D. Looked up from germline, CDR1 is KGHSY and CDR2 is FQNENV. The CDR3 is 17 amino acids. V lost 0 bases and J 0 bases, leaving 12 bases between the germline ends. The CDR3 nucleotides are TGTGCCAGCAGCCAATCGAAGGGAAAAAGCTCCTACAATGAGCAGTTCTTC. Encoded protein: CASSQSKGKSSYNEQFF. The variable domain in full, completed from reference TRBV16 and TRBJ2-1, reads GEEVAQTPKHLVRGEGQKAKLYCAPIKGHSYVFWYQQVLKNEFKFLISFQNENVFDETGMPKERFSAKCLPNSPCSLEIQATKLEDSAVYFCASSQSKGKSSYNEQFFGPGTRLTVL.

This sequence joins TRBV19 and TRBJ1-5; 8 nucleotides agree with TRBD1. The CDR3 totals 17 residues. The V gene end was trimmed by 4 bases and the J gene end by 0 bases; junction bases not matched to a gene: 8. Germline CDR1 and CDR2: LNHDA and SQIVND (reference sequence). CDR3 coding DNA: TGTGCCAGTAGTACCCGGGACAGGAGATATAGCAATCAGCCCCAGCATTTT. Translation: CASSTRDRRYSNQPQHF.

CDR3 sequence reads: CATRDSPTNEKLFF. CDR3 bases: TGTGCCACCCGGGACAGTCCAACTAATGAAAAACTGTTTTTT. This chain uses TRBV10-3 with TRBJ1-4, with TRBD1 identical over 7 bases. The CDR3 extends over 14 amino acids. With V trimmed by 10 bases and J by 0 bases, 5 bases remained unmatched. Germline V lookup: CDR1 ENHRY, CDR2 SYGVKD.

The chain recombines TRBV7-2 with TRBJ2-7; TRBD2 might be the D (5 bases). Trimming left V 5 bases short and J 2 bases short, with 13 bases between. The germline CDR1 and CDR2 sequences are SGHTA and FQGNSA. The CDR3 has 14 residues. CDR3 nucleotide sequence: TGTGCCAGCAGCGGTAGCGAAGACCCCTACGAGCAGTACTTC. Its protein product is CASSGSEDPYEQYF.

The rearrangement uses TRBV27 and TRBJ2-1; tentatively, D is TRBD1 or TRBD2 (5 bases each). The germline V gene encodes CDR1 MNHEY and CDR2 SMNVEV (reference sequence). Deletions cut 5 bases from V and 5 bases from J, with 19 bases between. The CDR3 runs 16 residues. CDR3 DNA sequence: TGTGCCAGCAGTCCCCGGCACGGGGCCATTAACAATGAGCAGTTCTTC. This sequence encodes CASSPRHGAINNEQFF.

The chain uses TRBV4-1 and TRBJ2-5; D remains unclear. CDR1 and CDR2 from the germline V gene are MGHRA and YSYEKL. V was clipped by 1 base and J by 5 bases, with 14 bases between them. The CDR3 consists of 15 residues. The CDR3 nucleotides are TGCGCCAGCAGCCAAGGGATACAACCCGGGGAGACCCAGTACTTC. It translates to CASSQGIQPGETQYF.

This chain's CDR3 is CASIPASGVSDEQYF. DNA of the CDR3: TGTGCCAGCATACCGGCTAGCGGGGTAAGCGACGAGCAGTACTTC. This chain uses TRBV6-1 with TRBJ2-7; 9 nucleotides match TRBD2. CDR3 length: 15 residues. The ends lost 7 bases at V and 5 bases at J; junction bases unmatched: 12. Germline values: CDR1 MNHNS, CDR2 SASEGT.